The clone carrying this T cell receptor (beta chain) was found a few times. The sample is drawn from a study of T-cell memory formation after mild COVID-19. TCRdb re-called the 5' RACE reads with MiXCR, one entry per CDR3 protein. The sample shows under 300,000 distinct CDR3 sequences, 7% to 10% of them seen only once. The CDR3 spans 17 residues. From germline, CDR1 is MGHRA and CDR2 YSYEKL. V lost 1 base and J 9 bases, leaving 23 bases between the germline ends. The clonotype comes from a man younger than 35 who had mild COVID-19 (a few samples of this study predate the infection). Cell type and time point are not known. The chain couples TRBV4-1 to TRBJ2-3; TRBD1 or TRBD2 may be the D gene (5 bases each). The sequencing input was PBMCs or a T cell subset sorted from them (not recorded which). Written as DNA, the CDR3 is TGCGCCAGCAGCCAAGGGTCGCCGGGACGGAGGATAAGGACGCAGTATTTT. Amino acid sequence: CASSQGSPGRRIRTQYF.